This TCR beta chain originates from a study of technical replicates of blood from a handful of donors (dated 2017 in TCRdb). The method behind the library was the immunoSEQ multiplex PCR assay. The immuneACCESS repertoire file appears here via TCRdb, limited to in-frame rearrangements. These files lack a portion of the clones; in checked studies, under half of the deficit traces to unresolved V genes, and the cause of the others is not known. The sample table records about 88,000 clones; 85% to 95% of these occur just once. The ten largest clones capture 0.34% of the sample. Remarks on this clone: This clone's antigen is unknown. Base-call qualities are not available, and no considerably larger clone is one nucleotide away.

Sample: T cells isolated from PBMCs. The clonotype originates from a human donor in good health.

The base sequence is TGTGCCACCAGCGCACGAGTCGACAGTGCCTACGAGCAGTACTTC. Its translation is CATSARVDSAYEQYF. Here the chain combines TRBV15 and TRBJ2-7; perhaps TRBD1 is the D gene, with 5 bases matching. From cysteine to phenylalanine, the CDR3 is 15 amino acids long. Solely the CDR3 DNA is kept, with 45 bases framed from the first base. Reading the germline V gene (reference sequence) gives CDR1 LNHNV and CDR2 YYDKDF. Between the V and J ends, shortened by 5 bases and 2 bases respectively, the junction contains 16 bases.